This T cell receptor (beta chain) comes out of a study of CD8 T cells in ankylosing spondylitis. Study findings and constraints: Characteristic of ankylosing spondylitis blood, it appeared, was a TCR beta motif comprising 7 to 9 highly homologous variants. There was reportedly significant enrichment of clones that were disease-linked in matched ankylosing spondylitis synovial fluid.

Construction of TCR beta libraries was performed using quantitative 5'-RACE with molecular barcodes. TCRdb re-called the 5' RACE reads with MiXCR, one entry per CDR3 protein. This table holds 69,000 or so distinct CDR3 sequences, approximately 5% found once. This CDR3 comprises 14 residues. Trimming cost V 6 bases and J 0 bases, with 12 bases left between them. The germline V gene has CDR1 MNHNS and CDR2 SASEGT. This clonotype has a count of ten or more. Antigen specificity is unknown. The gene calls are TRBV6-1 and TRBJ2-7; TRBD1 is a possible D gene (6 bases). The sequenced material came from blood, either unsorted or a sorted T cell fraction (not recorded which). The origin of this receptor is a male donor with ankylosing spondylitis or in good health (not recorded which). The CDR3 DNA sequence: TGTGCCAGCAGCCGGGACAAGCCCTCCTACGAGCAGTACTTC. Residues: CASSRDKPSYEQYF.